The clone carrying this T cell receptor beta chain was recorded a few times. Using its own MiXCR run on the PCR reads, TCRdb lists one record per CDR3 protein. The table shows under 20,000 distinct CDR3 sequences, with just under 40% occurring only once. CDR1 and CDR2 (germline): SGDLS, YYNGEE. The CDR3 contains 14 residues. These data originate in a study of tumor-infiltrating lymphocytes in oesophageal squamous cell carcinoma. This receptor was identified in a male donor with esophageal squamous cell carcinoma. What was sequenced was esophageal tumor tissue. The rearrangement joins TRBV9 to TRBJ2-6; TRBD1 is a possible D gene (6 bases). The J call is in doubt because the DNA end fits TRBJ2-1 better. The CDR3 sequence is CASSVVPGVGEQFF. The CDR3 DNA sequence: TGTGCCAGCAGCGTAGTCCCAGGGGTCGGGGAGCAGTTCTTC.